The 8 T cell receptor beta chains listed next were all sequenced from one sample in a study of Ad26.COV2.S vaccination and SARS-CoV-2 variants. Sequencing used immunoSEQ multiplex PCR; TCRdb keeps in-frame clones, though not all of them. The sample gives 350,000 to 450,000 clones, 92% of which show up once; around 1.7% is in the top ten. Sample treatment: 19 received Ad26.COV2.S at low or high dose, single or two shots; roughly 5 received placebo; per-sample allocation not given. Samples came from day 63 after the first vaccine or placebo injection. Sequencing was performed on peripheral blood, taken in a trial of Ad26.COV2.S vaccine versus placebo. These receptors all stem from a person between 18 and 65 years old who received the Ad26.COV2.S COVID-19 vaccine or a placebo.

This clone was recorded only once. The CDR3 protein is CAWTLPGTVNTEAFF. Written as DNA, the CDR3 is TGTGCCTGGACCCTTCCCGGGACAGTGAACACTGAAGCTTTCTTT. V usage is TRBV30 and J usage is TRBJ1-1; 7 bases map to TRBD1. This CDR3 has 15 residues. V shed 4 bases and J 0 bases; nucleotides not matched to a gene: 8. The germline V gene has CDR1 GTSNPN and CDR2 SVGIG (reference sequence).

This chain connects TRBV12-3 or TRBV12-4 to TRBJ2-3; D remains ambiguous. The CDR3 contains 13 residues. Trimming stripped 11 bases from V and 2 bases from J, with 14 bases between. The CDR3 loop reads CAVLGLLTDTQYF. CDR3 nucleotides: TGTGCCGTACTTGGTTTGCTCACAGATACGCAGTATTTT.

The genes are TRBV7-6 and TRBJ2-1; 9 nucleotides agree with TRBD1. Germline CDR1 reads SGHVS; CDR2 reads FNYEAQ. The V segment lost 6 bases and the J segment 6 bases; nucleotides outside the gene matches: 9. CDR3 length: 15 residues. The CDR3 reads CASRAPGQGVNEQFF. In DNA, the CDR3 is TGTGCCAGCAGGGCTCCGGGACAGGGTGTCAATGAGCAGTTCTTC.

The chain couples TRBV5-1 to TRBJ2-5; D gene ambiguous. Trimming left V 0 bases short and J 7 bases short, with 19 bases between. The germline V gene encodes CDR1 SGHRS and CDR2 YFSETQ. The CDR3 runs to 16 residues. The CDR3 loop reads CASSLGPTPIEGTQYF. CDR3 DNA sequence: TGCGCCAGCAGCTTGGGTCCTACCCCAATCGAAGGGACCCAGTACTTC. Full variable domain (rest looked up from reference TRBV5-1 and TRBJ2-5): KAGVTQTPRYLIKTRGQQVTLSCSPISGHRSVSWYQQTPGQGLQFLFEYFSETQRNKGNFPGRFSGRQFSNSRSEMNVSTLELGDSALYLCASSLGPTPIEGTQYFGPGTRLLVL.

The chain carries TRBV5-1 and TRBJ1-5, with D maybe TRBD1 (5 bases). CDR1 and CDR2 from the germline V gene are SGHRS and YFSETQ. Trimming removed 0 bases from V and 2 bases from J, with 6 bases in between. The CDR3 covers 14 residues. Here the CDR3 reads CASSLGDGNQPQHF. The CDR3, as DNA: TGCGCCAGCAGCTTGGGGGACGGCAATCAGCCCCAGCATTTT.

The CDR3 DNA sequence: TGTGCCAGCAGCTTTTCTCGGGGGGCTACGAGCTCCTACAATGAGCAGTTCTTC. It yields the protein CASSFSRGATSSYNEQFF. The chain couples TRBV7-6 to TRBJ2-1; TRBD2 might be the D (7 bases). Germline-derived CDR1 and CDR2 are SGHVS and FNYEAQ. V lost 3 bases and J 0 bases, leaving 18 bases between the germline ends. The CDR3 runs 18 residues.

On this clone itself: The junction differs from germline at one of its ends, possibly a read error. The CDR3 is CASSRTGYRLF. The CDR3 bases are TGTGCCAGCAGTCGGACAGGGTATAGGCTCTTT. V gene TRBV28 combines with J gene TRBJ1-1, with 8 bases lining up with TRBD1. Per germline, CDR1 MDHEN and CDR2 SYDVKM. The CDR3 consists of 11 residues.

The J gene is TRBJ2-5, the V gene TRBV7-8, with D possibly being TRBD1 or TRBD2 (7 bases each). The V gene lost 5 bases and the J gene lost 8 bases, with 21 bases spanning the gap. The CDR3 consists of 15 residues. CDR1 and CDR2 from the germline V gene are SGHVS and FQNEAQ. The CDR3 coding sequence is TGTGCCAGCAGCCCCAACAGCCAGGGGGGGGCAACCCAGTACTTC. Encoded protein: CASSPNSQGGATQYF.